This T cell receptor beta chain was observed in a study of cytomegalovirus exposure and HLA in healthy donors. General study results and limits: A missense DCLRE1C variant was associated with V- and J-gene trimming of TCR beta chains in a later analysis, and an independent cohort replicated the association. Many donors carried some public TCRs, although rarity characterized most TCR sequences.

There were likely unrecorded immune exposures, though donors were nominally healthy when sampled. CDR1 SGHDT and CDR2 YYEEEE come from the germline V gene. CDR3 length: 18 residues. Trimming shortened V by 1 base and J by 0 bases, and 19 bases separated the two germline ends. Vbeta (60) and Jbeta (13) primers were used in the PCR. This table comes from immunoSEQ multiplex PCR, and its TCRdb copy is limited to in-frame clones, with some not included. The sample lists about 150,000 clones, roughly 75% occurring once. Comment on this clone: Antigen: not known.

The clonotype comes from a man younger than 30 in good health and CMV-seronegative. The genes are TRBV5-6 and TRBJ1-1, with a weak D call TRBD1 (6 bases). The material sequenced was PBMCs. The chain's CDR3 is CASSLTQGSDRMNTEAFF. The DNA for the CDR3 is TGTGCCAGCAGCTTGACCCAAGGCTCCGACAGGATGAACACTGAAGCTTTCTTT.